This is a list of T cell receptor beta chains from one sample in a study of OX40 agonist ivuxolimab in advanced cancers. Some clones are missing from TCRdb's copy, which holds only in-frame ones; the method was immunoSEQ multiplex PCR. The data contain about 79,000 clones, about nine tenths of them seen just once; the ten biggest clones take up approximately 0.3%. The sequenced sample was CD4+ or CD8+ T cells sorted from blood, obtained in a trial of the OX40 agonist ivuxolimab. The receptor set was obtained from an adult with an advanced solid tumor such as melanoma, head and neck, liver or kidney cancer. The CDR3 runs from the conserved cysteine through the conserved F or W. A D gene is named only where the DNA matches it firmly. Not all rows give a size; the values are once, few, many and, for expanded clones, a class.

>NA|TRBJ2-1|TRBV5-1|NA
CASRHPPGGYNEQFF
TGCGCCAGCAGACATCCCCCTGGAGGATACAATGAGCAGTTCTTC
>NA|TRBJ1-4|TRBV11-1|NA
CASSLGHGGTEKLFF
TGTGCCAGCAGCTTAGGTCATGGGGGCACTGAAAAACTGTTTTTT
>NA|TRBJ1-1|TRBV7-9|NA
CASSRGQNTEAFF
TGTGCCAGCAGCCGAGGGCAGAACACTGAAGCTTTCTTT
>NA|TRBJ2-3|TRBV19|NA
CASSTRPGRHPTDTQYF
TGTGCCAGTAGTACGCGACCGGGACGACACCCCACAGATACGCAGTATTTT
>NA|TRBJ1-3|TRBV2|NA
CASSDSGTWGNTIYF
TGTGCCAGCAGTGATTCCGGGACATGGGGAAACACCATATATTTT
>NA|TRBJ1-5|TRBV5-8|NA
CASTTDPHSNQPQHF
TGTGCCAGCACCACGGACCCACATAGCAATCAGCCCCAGCATTTT
>NA|TRBJ1-6|TRBV7-9|NA
CASSTGYNSPLHF
TGTGCCAGCAGCACAGGGTATAATTCACCCCTCCACTTT
>NA|TRBJ1-3|TRBV6-5|NA
CASSYDPGTRNTIYF
TGTGCCAGCAGTTACGACCCAGGGACCCGAAACACCATATATTTT
>few|TRBJ1-2|TRBV5-1|TRBD1
CASSLEEGADYGYTF
TGCGCCAGCAGCTTGGAGGAGGGGGCGGACTATGGCTACACCTTC
>NA|TRBJ2-3|TRBV19|NA
CASSIWGDSGTDTQYF
TGTGCCAGTAGTATTTGGGGGGACTCTGGCACAGATACGCAGTATTTT
>NA|TRBJ2-1|TRBV28|NA
CASSSSGAPAYNEQFF
TGTGCCAGCAGTTCCTCCGGGGCCCCCGCCTACAATGAGCAGTTCTTC
>NA|TRBJ2-2|TRBV19|NA
CASSMTHGAGELFF
TGTGCCAGTAGTATGACTCATGGTGCCGGGGAGCTGTTTTTT
>NA|TRBJ1-2|TRBV5-8|NA
CASSLAGLYGYTF
TGTGCCAGCAGCTTGGCAGGGCTCTATGGCTACACCTTC
>NA|TRBJ1-2|TRBV29-1|TRBD1
CSVEGGRGQGNYGYTF
TGCAGCGTTGAGGGGGGACGGGGACAGGGGAACTATGGCTACACCTTC
>few|TRBJ1-2|TRBV7-2|NA
CASSLMINYGYTF
TGTGCCAGCAGCTTAATGATTAACTATGGCTACACCTTC
>NA|TRBJ1-1|TRBV28|NA
CASARGWTEAFF
TGTGCCAGCGCCCGGGGCTGGACTGAAGCTTTCTTT
>NA|TRBJ2-4|TRBV6-1|NA
CASSEWGAMAKNIQYF
TGTGCCAGCAGTGAATGGGGGGCAATGGCCAAAAACATTCAGTACTTC
>NA|TRBJ1-6|TRBV5-1|NA
CASSLGALLSNSPLHF
TGCGCCAGCAGCTTGGGGGCCCTCCTATCGAATTCACCCCTCCACTTT
>NA|TRBJ1-4|TRBV27|NA
CASSFWGEGEKLFF
TGTGCCAGCAGTTTCTGGGGGGAAGGTGAAAAACTGTTTTTT
>NA|TRBJ1-3|TRBV19|TRBD1
CASSSTGAGNTIYF
TGTGCCAGTAGTTCAACAGGGGCTGGAAACACCATATATTTT
>NA|TRBJ1-3|TRBV5-8|NA
CASSLGASNTIYF
TGTGCCAGCAGCTTAGGAGCGTCCAACACCATATATTTT
>NA|TRBJ1-2|TRBV19|TRBD1
CASLPGTAANYGYTF
TGTGCCTCTTTACCCGGGACAGCAGCTAACTATGGCTACACCTTC
>NA|TRBJ2-1|TRBV19|TRBD2
CASSKAGANEQFF
TGTGCCAGTAGTAAAGCGGGGGCAAATGAGCAGTTCTTC
>NA|TRBJ1-6|TRBV27|TRBD1
CASSLSVRGPLGNSPLHF
TGTGCCAGCAGTTTATCAGTGAGGGGGCCCCTTGGAAATTCACCCCTCCACTTT
>NA|TRBJ1-6|TRBV19|TRBD1
CASHRTGTGNSPLHF
TGTGCCAGTCATAGAACCGGGACAGGGAATTCACCCCTCCACTTT
>NA|TRBJ2-1|TRBV5-1|TRBD1
CASSFDRADEQFF
TGCGCCAGCAGCTTCGACAGGGCCGATGAGCAGTTCTTC
>NA|TRBJ1-5|TRBV19|NA
CASSIIPDSNQPQHF
TGTGCCAGTAGTATAATCCCCGATAGCAATCAGCCCCAGCATTTT
>NA|TRBJ1-2|TRBV30|NA
CAWRVRPYGYTF
TGTGCCTGGAGAGTCCGACCCTATGGCTACACCTTC
>NA|TRBJ2-1|TRBV14|NA
CASSQAGSSEQFF
TGTGCCAGCAGCCAAGCCGGGTCGAGTGAGCAGTTCTTC
>NA|TRBJ1-2|TRBV5-1|NA
CASMAESSLYGGYTF
TGCGCCAGCATGGCAGAGAGCAGTCTCTATGGGGGCTACACCTTC
>once|TRBJ2-4|TRBV5-1|TRBD1
CASSLSTGGQSIQYF
TGCGCCAGCAGCTTGTCTACAGGGGGCCAGAGCATTCAGTACTTC
>NA|TRBJ1-4|TRBV19|NA
CASSGRGLTNEKLFF
TGTGCCAGTAGTGGCCGGGGGCTAACTAATGAAAAACTGTTTTTT
>NA|TRBJ2-7|TRBV7-2|NA
CASSSRPDGYEQYF
TGTGCCAGCAGCTCACGACCGGACGGATACGAGCAGTACTTC